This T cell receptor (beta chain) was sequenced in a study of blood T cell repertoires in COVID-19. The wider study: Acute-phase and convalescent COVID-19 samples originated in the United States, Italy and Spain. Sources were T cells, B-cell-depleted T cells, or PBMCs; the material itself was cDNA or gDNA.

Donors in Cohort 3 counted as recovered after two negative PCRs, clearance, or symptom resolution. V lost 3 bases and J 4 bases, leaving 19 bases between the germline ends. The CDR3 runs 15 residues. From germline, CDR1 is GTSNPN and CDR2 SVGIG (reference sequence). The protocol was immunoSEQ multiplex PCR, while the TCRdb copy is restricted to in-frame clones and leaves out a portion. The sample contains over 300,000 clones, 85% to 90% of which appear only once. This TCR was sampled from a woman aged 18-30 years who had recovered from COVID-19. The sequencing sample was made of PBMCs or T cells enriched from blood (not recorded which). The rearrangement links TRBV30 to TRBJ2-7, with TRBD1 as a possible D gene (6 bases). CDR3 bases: TGTGCCTGGAGGGCTGACAGGACCCTCCTTTACGAGCAGTACTTC. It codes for CAWRADRTLLYEQYF.